Shown below are 9 T cell receptor beta chains from a single sample sequenced in a study of T cells in Graves' hyperthyroidism and ophthalmopathy. Authors of the study amplified TCR beta CDR3 regions from RNA transcripts. First-round RT-PCR with HTBI primers amplified the TCR CDR3 region. MiXCR, applied by TCRdb to the multiplex PCR reads, yields one record per CDR3 protein. Here the sample spans hundreds of thousands of distinct CDR3 sequences, more than 20% being singletons. The sequenced sample consisted of blood. The receptors shown here come from a man aged 30 to 45 with Graves' ophthalmopathy.

The rearrangement uses TRBV28 and TRBJ1-4, with TRBD1 matching 9 bases. Per germline, CDR1 MDHEN and CDR2 SYDVKM. The CDR3 consists of 16 residues. V shed 6 bases, J shed 0 bases, and the junction held 5 bases outside the gene matches. The CDR3 region is CASRKQGAATNEKLFF. The CDR3 nucleotides are TGTGCCAGCAGGAAACAGGGGGCCGCAACTAATGAAAAACTGTTTTTT.

The rearrangement joins TRBV28 to TRBJ1-2; no clear D. The CDR3 length is 13 residues. V was pared by 7 bases and J by 2 bases, with 11 bases between. Germline V gene sequence: CDR1 MDHEN, CDR2 SYDVKM. Here the CDR3 reads CASTPDLNYGYTF. As DNA, the CDR3 is TGTGCCAGCACCCCAGACCTGAACTATGGCTACACCTTC.

J is TRBJ2-5 and V is TRBV20-1, with a weak D call TRBD2 (6 bases). Deletions cut 5 bases from V and 1 base from J, with 11 bases between. The germline gives CDR1 DFQATT, CDR2 SNEGSKA (reference sequence). The CDR3 runs 13 residues. In DNA form, the CDR3 reads TGCAGTGCTTTTCGGGACTCCCAAGAGACCCAGTACTTC. It is translated as CSAFRDSQETQYF.

The chain joins TRBV5-1 to TRBJ1-4; 9 bases match TRBD1. Germline loops: CDR1 SGHRS, CDR2 YFSETQ. J gave up 7 bases and V 3 bases, and 4 bases lay outside the gene matches. The CDR3 length is 14 residues. The CDR3 DNA is TGCGCCAGCAGCTCCGGGACAGGGACTGAAAAACTGTTTTTT. Amino acids: CASSSGTGTEKLFF.

The gene calls are TRBV28 and TRBJ1-6, with D unclear. Per the germline V gene, CDR1 is MDHEN and CDR2 is SYDVKM. The germline V and J ends were trimmed by 6 bases and 4 bases, with 10 bases remaining between them. CDR3 size: 14 residues. This chain's CDR3 is CASRGPGYNSPLHF. CDR3 in DNA: TGTGCCAGCAGAGGACCCGGGTATAATTCACCCCTCCACTTT.

This clonotype was seen only a few times. The chain couples TRBV20-1 to TRBJ1-5; the match to TRBD1 covers 11 bases. The V and J ends lost 0 bases and 0 bases, in that order; junction bases with no gene match: 13. The CDR3 is 20 amino acids. CDR1 and CDR2 from the germline V gene are DFQATT and SNEGSKA (reference sequence). The CDR3 spells CSARDKPRTGGWISNQPQHF. The DNA for the CDR3 is TGCAGTGCTAGAGATAAACCGAGGACAGGGGGCTGGATTAGCAATCAGCCCCAGCATTTT.

This clonotype was detected ten times or more. This chain uses TRBV28 with TRBJ1-6; tentative D call: TRBD1 (5 bases). This CDR3 contains 17 residues. Trimming left V 5 bases short and J 5 bases short, with 19 bases between. Per the germline V gene, CDR1 is MDHEN and CDR2 is SYDVKM. CDR3 nucleotides: TGTGCCAGCAGTCCGGGCCCGGGGCGGAGAAATAATTCACCCCTCCACTTT. It translates to CASSPGPGRRNNSPLHF.

This clonotype was counted a few times. The chain employs TRBV6-1 and TRBJ2-7; 7 bases agree with TRBD2. V shed 8 bases and J 3 bases; nucleotides not matched to a gene: 10. There are 14 residues in the CDR3. Germline V gives CDR1 MNHNS, CDR2 SASEGT. CDR3 in amino acids: CASSPGRQGYEQYF. CDR3 bases: TGTGCCAGCTCTCCCGGGAGGCAGGGCTACGAGCAGTACTTC.

The chain couples TRBV29-1 to TRBJ1-2, with D unresolved. This CDR3 region has 12 residues. The germline V gene encodes CDR1 SQVTM and CDR2 ANQGSEA. Trimming removed 5 bases at V and 8 bases at J, with 15 bases between. CDR3 coding DNA: TGCAGCGTTCTCATCAGCGCGAGAGGCTACACCTTC. This translates into CSVLISARGYTF.